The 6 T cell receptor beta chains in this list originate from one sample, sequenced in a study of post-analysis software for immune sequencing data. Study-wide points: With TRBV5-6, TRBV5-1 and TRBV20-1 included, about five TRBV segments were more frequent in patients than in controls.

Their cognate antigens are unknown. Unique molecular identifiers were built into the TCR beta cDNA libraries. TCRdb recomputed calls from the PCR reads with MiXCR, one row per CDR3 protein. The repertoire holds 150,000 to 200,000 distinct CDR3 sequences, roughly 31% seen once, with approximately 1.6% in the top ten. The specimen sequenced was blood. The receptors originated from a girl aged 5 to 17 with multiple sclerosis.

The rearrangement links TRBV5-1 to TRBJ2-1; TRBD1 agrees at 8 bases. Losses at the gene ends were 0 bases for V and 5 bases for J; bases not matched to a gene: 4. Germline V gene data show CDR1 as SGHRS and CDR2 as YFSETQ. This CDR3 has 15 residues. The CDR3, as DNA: TGCGCCAGCAGCTTGGGGACAGGGTTAAACAATGAGCAGTTCTTC. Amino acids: CASSLGTGLNNEQFF. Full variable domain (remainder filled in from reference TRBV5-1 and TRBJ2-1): KAGVTQTPRYLIKTRGQQVTLSCSPISGHRSVSWYQQTPGQGLQFLFEYFSETQRNKGNFPGRFSGRQFSNSRSEMNVSTLELGDSALYLCASSLGTGLNNEQFFGPGTRLTVL.

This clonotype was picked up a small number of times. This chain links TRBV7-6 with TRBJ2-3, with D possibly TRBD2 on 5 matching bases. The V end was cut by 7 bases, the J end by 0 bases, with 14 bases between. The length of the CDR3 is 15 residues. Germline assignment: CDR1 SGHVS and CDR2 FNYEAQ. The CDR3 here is CASTLLAQSTDTQYF. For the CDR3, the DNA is TGTGCCAGCACCTTGTTAGCGCAAAGCACAGATACGCAGTATTTT.

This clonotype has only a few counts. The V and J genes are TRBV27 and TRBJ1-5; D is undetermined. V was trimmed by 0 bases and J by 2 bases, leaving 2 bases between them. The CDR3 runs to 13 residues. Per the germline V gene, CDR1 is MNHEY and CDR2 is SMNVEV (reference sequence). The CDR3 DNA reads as TGTGCCAGCAGTTTATCCCGCAATCAGCCCCAGCATTTT. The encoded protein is CASSLSRNQPQHF.

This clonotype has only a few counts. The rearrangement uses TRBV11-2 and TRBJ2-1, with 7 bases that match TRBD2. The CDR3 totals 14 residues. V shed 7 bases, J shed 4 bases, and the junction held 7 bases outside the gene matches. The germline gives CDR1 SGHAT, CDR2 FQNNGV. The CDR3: CASTLGGDYNEQFF. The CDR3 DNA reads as TGTGCCAGCACCTTGGGGGGGGATTACAATGAGCAGTTCTTC.

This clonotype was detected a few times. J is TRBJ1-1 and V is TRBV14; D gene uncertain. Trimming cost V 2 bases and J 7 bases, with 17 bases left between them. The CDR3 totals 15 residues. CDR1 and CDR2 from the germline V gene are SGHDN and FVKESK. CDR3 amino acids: CASSQRPPPPIEAFF. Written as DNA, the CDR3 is TGTGCCAGCAGCCAAAGACCCCCCCCGCCCATTGAAGCTTTCTTT.

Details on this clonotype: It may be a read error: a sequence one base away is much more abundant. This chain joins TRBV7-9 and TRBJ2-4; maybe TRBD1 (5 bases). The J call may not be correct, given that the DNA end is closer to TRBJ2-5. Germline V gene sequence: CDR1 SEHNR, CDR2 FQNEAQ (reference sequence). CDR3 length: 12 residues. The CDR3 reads CAGTLTEETQYF. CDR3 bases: TGTGCCGGCACCCTGACAGAGGAGACCCAGTACTTC.